This T cell receptor beta chain was sequenced during a study of cytomegalovirus exposure and HLA in healthy donors. PCR was performed using 60 Vbeta and 13 Jbeta primers. Assay used: immunoSEQ multiplex PCR; TCRdb lists only in-frame clones, some missing. The repertoire shows under 150,000 clones; the top ten hold about 2.5%. V lost 4 bases and J lost 4; bases outside the gene matches: 20. Germline V CDR1 and CDR2: SGHDT, YYEEEE. This CDR3 is 18 amino acids long. This receptor was obtained from a man aged 40-55 years in good health and CMV-seronegative. The rearrangement links TRBV5-6 to TRBJ2-7; 7 bases align to TRBD2. What was sequenced was PBMCs. The DNA for the CDR3 is TGTGCCAGCAGCCCAAGTTGGAAGAGGACACCCGGGAGGTACGAGCAGTACTTC. Its translation is CASSPSWKRTPGRYEQYF.